This T cell receptor (beta chain) was recovered during a study of CD8+ T cells in alopecia areata. Per germline, CDR1 SGHNT and CDR2 YYREEE (reference sequence). With 4 bases clipped from V and 6 bases from J, the junction kept 9 bases outside the gene matches. CDR3 size: 14 residues. Treatment given: oral pan-JAK inhibitor, 5-10 mg twice daily. Lesional scalp tissue (obtained by punch biopsy) and peripheral blood were collected from alopecia areata patients. Points on this clone: What it binds is unknown.

Overall study findings and caveats: Under tofacitinib, fewer expanded CD8+ clones appeared among the top 100 scalp clones. Tissue-resident alphabeta T cells belonging to normal skin likewise get sequenced within scalp specimens. An increase in clonality over normal scalp was evident in lesional scalp, especially alopecia totalis/universalis.

Investigators isolated RNA and reverse transcribed it into cDNA to act as the sequencing template. Profiling relied on immunoSEQ multiplex PCR, and the TCRdb table lists in-frame clones only, not all of them. The sample has about 210,000 clones; 40% to 55% are singletons. The J gene is TRBJ1-2, the V gene TRBV5-4; TRBD1 agrees at 7 bases. Sequencing used CD4+ T cells sorted from blood, obtained between weeks 36 and 40, from a patient treated with tofacitinib. The sequence was obtained from a human donor with alopecia areata. This CDR3 is CASSDTYTGDGYTF. DNA for the CDR3: TGTGCCAGCAGCGATACCTATACAGGGGATGGCTACACCTTC.